This T cell receptor (beta chain) was identified during a study of T cells in Graves' hyperthyroidism and ophthalmopathy. Study-wide background: Blood from the periphery was taken at initial diagnosis, before any treatment. Study outcomes and limitations: Blood also held most thyroid clonotypes expanded beyond 0.001.

Per the germline V gene, CDR1 is SGHAT and CDR2 is FQNNGV. The junction had 8 bases not matched to a gene; V was cut back by 0 bases and J by 0 bases. The CDR3 is made up of 18 amino acids. This clonotype was detected a few times. Its antigen remains unidentified. Patients were aged 18 to 65, had disease duration under 2 months, and had newly diagnosed hyperthyroidism. Using RNA transcripts as the source, TCR beta CDR3 regions were amplified. First-round RT-PCR targeting the TCR CDR3 was performed with the HTBI primer set. TCRdb reanalysed the multiplex PCR reads using MiXCR and keeps one entry per CDR3 protein. The data contain 250,000 or so distinct CDR3 sequences, just over 14% of them seen just once; the ten biggest clones take up 10% to 15%.

The sample taken for sequencing was blood. The J gene is TRBJ2-7, the V gene TRBV11-2; TRBD2 matches at 10 bases. The clonotype was recovered from a woman aged 40 to 50 with Graves' hyperthyroidism that later progressed to Graves' ophthalmopathy. CDR3 sequence reads: CASSLEGPLAGRSYEQYF. The CDR3 nucleotides read TGTGCCAGCAGCTTAGAAGGGCCACTAGCGGGGCGCTCCTACGAGCAGTACTTC.